The subject of this entry is one TCR beta chain. The antigen is unknown. This entry belongs to a study of identical twins. Overall study findings and caveats: Invariant MAIT and iNKT cells are populations that could partly confound zero-insertion analyses. Excess twin sharing in beta out-of-frame sequences was weaker.

TCRdb recomputed calls from the 5' RACE reads with MiXCR, one row per CDR3 protein. The data contain roughly 1,500,000 distinct CDR3 sequences, roughly 35% of them singletons. The germline gives CDR1 LGHDT, CDR2 YNNKEL (reference sequence). V was cut by 3 bases and J by 5 bases, with 14 bases left in between. The CDR3 has 14 residues. Each donor was a healthy Caucasian. This chain joins TRBV3-1 and TRBJ2-7; D gene uncertain. Specimen: cord blood. This clonotype was sampled from a newborn girl in good health. DNA for the CDR3: TGTGCCAGCAGCCATCATCTGCGTCCTCACGAGCAGTACTTC. Its translation: CASSHHLRPHEQYF.